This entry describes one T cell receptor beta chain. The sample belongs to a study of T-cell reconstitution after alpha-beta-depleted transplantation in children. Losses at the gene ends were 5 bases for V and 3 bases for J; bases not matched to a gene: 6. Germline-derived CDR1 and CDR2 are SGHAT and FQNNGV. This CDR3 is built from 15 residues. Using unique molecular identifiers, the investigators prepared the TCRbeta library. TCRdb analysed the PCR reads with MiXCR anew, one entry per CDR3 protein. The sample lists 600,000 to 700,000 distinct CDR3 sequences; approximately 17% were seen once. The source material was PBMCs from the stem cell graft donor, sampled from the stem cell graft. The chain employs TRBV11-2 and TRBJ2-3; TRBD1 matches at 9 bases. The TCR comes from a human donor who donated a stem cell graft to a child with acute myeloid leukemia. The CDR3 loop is CASSPGQGVTDTQYF. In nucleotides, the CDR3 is TGTGCCAGCAGCCCGGGACAGGGCGTAACAGATACGCAGTATTTT.